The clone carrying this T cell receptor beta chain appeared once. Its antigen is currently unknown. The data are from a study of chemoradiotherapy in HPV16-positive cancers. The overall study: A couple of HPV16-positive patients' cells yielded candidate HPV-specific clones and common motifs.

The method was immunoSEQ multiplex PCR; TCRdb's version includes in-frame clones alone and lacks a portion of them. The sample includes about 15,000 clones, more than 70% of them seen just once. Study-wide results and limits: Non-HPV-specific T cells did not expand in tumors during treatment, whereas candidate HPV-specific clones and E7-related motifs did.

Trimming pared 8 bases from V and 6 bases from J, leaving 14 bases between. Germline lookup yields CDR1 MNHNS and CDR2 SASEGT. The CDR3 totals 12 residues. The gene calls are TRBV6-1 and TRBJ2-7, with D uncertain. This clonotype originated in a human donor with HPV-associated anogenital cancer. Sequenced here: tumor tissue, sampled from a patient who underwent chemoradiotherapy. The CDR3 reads CASQLGRSEQYF. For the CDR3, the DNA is TGTGCCAGCCAACTCGGAAGAAGCGAGCAGTACTTC.